The TCR beta chain described here comes from a study of memory CD4+ T cells and cytomegalovirus serostatus. Across the study: Donors were healthy Belgian adults, under 10 CMV seropositive and roughly 25 seronegative.

Germline V gives CDR1 SGHNT, CDR2 YYREEE (reference sequence). The CDR3 runs to 13 residues. The V end lost 0 bases, the J end lost 0 bases, and 3 bases lay between the germline ends. Remarks on this clone: What it binds is not known.

Original methodology: Out-of-frame sequences were removed, leaving 2,000,000 or so distinct TCRbeta sequences. Sequenced by immunoSEQ multiplex PCR; TCRdb stores in-frame clones only, minus some. V and J calls and clone size are as listed in that table; D and trimming were resolved from the DNA. Among 48,000 or so clones listed, just under 80% were seen once. The sort gate was single viable CD3+CD4+CD8-CD45RO+ cells for memory CD4+ T cells. Points from the study as a whole: Of around 160 reported CMV TCRbeta sequences, about 70 were found in memory CD4+ repertoires. The CMV-associated TCR signature appears largely within the CD4+ memory repertoire.

The specimen sequenced was memory CD4+ T cells from blood. This TCR derives from an adult in good health and CMV-seronegative. V gene TRBV5-4 combines with J gene TRBJ1-1; D gene uncertain. CDR3 DNA: TGTGCCAGCAGCTTGGACATGAACACTGAAGCTTTCTTT. It translates to CASSLDMNTEAFF.